The 29 T cell receptor beta chains in this list originate from one sample, sequenced in a study of shared clonotypes between healthy human individuals. Sequencing was performed with immunoSEQ multiplex PCR; in TCRdb, only in-frame clones are kept and a portion is missing. The repertoire consists of some 1.4 million clones, with roughly 97% occurring once and the leading ten covering roughly 1.1%. Sequencing was carried out using naive CD4+ T cells sorted from blood. Subset meaning: CD45RA+ positively selected. These receptors all stem from a young man in good health.

The rearrangement joins TRBV5-1 to TRBJ2-1; 9 bases match TRBD2. Losses at the gene ends were 1 base for V and 2 bases for J; bases not matched to a gene: 4. CDR1 is SGHRS, CDR2 YFSETQ, per germline. The CDR3 is 16 residues long. CDR3 residues: CASSLSAGGAYNEQFF. In nucleotides, the CDR3 is TGCGCCAGCAGCTTGAGCGCGGGAGGGGCCTACAATGAGCAGTTCTTC.

This chain uses TRBV11-3 with TRBJ2-5; D perhaps matches TRBD2 (5 bases). V was cut by 5 bases and J by 0 bases, with 13 bases left in between. The V gene's germline CDR1 is SGHNT and CDR2 YENEEA. This CDR3 contains 15 residues. The CDR3 here is CASSLGREYQETQYF. As DNA, the CDR3 is TGTGCCAGCAGCCTGGGTAGGGAGTACCAAGAGACCCAGTACTTC.

V gene TRBV5-1 combines with J gene TRBJ1-2, with 7 bases aligning to TRBD1. Germline V gene lookup returns CDR1 SGHRS and CDR2 YFSETQ. With 0 bases clipped from V and 4 bases from J, the junction kept 9 bases outside the gene matches. The CDR3 is 16 residues long. In nucleotides, the CDR3 is TGCGCCAGCAGCTTGGCCGCCAGGGGGGACACCTATGGCTACACCTTC. Encoded protein: CASSLAARGDTYGYTF.

The rearrangement joins TRBV10-3 to TRBJ2-7, with TRBD2 matching 15 bases. Trimming removed 3 bases from V and 2 bases from J; junction bases left unmatched: 11. The CDR3 consists of 19 residues. Germline V gives CDR1 ENHRY, CDR2 SYGVKD. Written as DNA, the CDR3 is TGTGCCATCAGTGAACAAAGGGGGACTAGCGGGAGGCCGCCCTACGAGCAGTACTTC. Protein sequence: CAISEQRGTSGRPPYEQYF.

The chain is built from TRBV2 and TRBJ2-1; TRBD1 matches 7 bases. Germline-derived CDR1 and CDR2 are SNHLY and FYNNEI. There are 13 residues in the CDR3. The J segment lost 4 bases and the V segment lost 8 bases, leaving 5 bases of the junction unmatched. The CDR3 DNA is TGTGCCAGCGAGCAGGGACAGTACAATGAGCAGTTCTTC. It yields the protein CASEQGQYNEQFF.

This chain links TRBV18 with TRBJ2-5; TRBD1 matches at 8 bases. The junction had 11 bases not matched to a gene; V was cut back by 3 bases and J by 2 bases. The germline V gene has CDR1 KGHSH and CDR2 LQKENI. The CDR3 has 17 residues. CDR3 in DNA: TGTGCCAGCTCACCGCCTTCCAGATACAGGGGGCAAGAGACCCAGTACTTC. Protein product: CASSPPSRYRGQETQYF.

This sequence joins TRBV7-2 and TRBJ2-1; D uncertain. The CDR3 consists of 15 residues. The V end was cut by 5 bases, the J end by 5 bases, with 16 bases between. CDR1 is SGHTA, CDR2 FQGNSA, per germline. The CDR3 DNA is TGTGCCAGCAGCCGCAATCGTGGAACCCACAATGAGCAGTTCTTC. This sequence encodes CASSRNRGTHNEQFF.

The chain combines TRBV6-6 with TRBJ2-4; D might be TRBD2 (6 bases). The CDR3 is made up of 14 amino acids. V shed 5 bases and J shed 7 bases, with 15 bases lying between them. Germline V CDR1 and CDR2: MNHNY, SVGAGI (reference sequence). The CDR3: CASSPSRGDNIQYF. The CDR3 DNA follows: TGTGCCAGCAGTCCCTCTCGCGGGGACAACATTCAGTACTTC.

This chain joins TRBV27 and TRBJ2-1, with D possibly TRBD1 on 5 matching bases. Trimming took off 5 bases at V and 5 bases at J, with 16 bases between the two ends. The CDR3 spans 15 residues. Germline V gene lookup returns CDR1 MNHEY and CDR2 SMNVEV (reference sequence). In DNA form, the CDR3 reads TGTGCCAGCAGTCCCGCGGCAGGGCGTAACAATGAGCAGTTCTTC. The encoded protein is CASSPAAGRNNEQFF.

The chain has TRBV2 and TRBJ2-2; D unresolved. Trimming removed 5 bases from V and 6 bases from J, with 10 bases in between. The CDR3 is made up of 13 amino acids. Germline V gene data show CDR1 as SNHLY and CDR2 as FYNNEI. The CDR3 here is CASSSTGSGELFF. The CDR3 DNA is TGTGCCAGCAGTTCGACCGGTTCCGGGGAGCTGTTTTTT. Supplemented by reference TRBV2 and TRBJ2-2, the full variable domain reads EPEVTQTPSHQVTQMGQEVILRCVPISNHLYFYWYRQILGQKVEFLVSFYNNEISEKSEIFDDQFSVERPDGSNFTLKIRSTKLEDSAMYFCASSSTGSGELFFGEGSRLTVL.

CDR3 loop: CASSRNAGRETQYF. The CDR3 DNA is TGCGCCAGCAGTCGTAATGCAGGGAGGGAGACCCAGTACTTC. This rearrangement joins TRBV5-1 to TRBJ2-5; possible D gene TRBD2, 6 bases. The V end lost 5 bases, the J end lost 5 bases, and 16 bases lay between the germline ends. The CDR3 contains 14 residues. Germline V gene lookup returns CDR1 SGHRS and CDR2 YFSETQ.

This clone appeared a few times. The chain joins TRBV5-1 to TRBJ2-1; TRBD2 agrees at 7 bases. Germline V gene sequence: CDR1 SGHRS, CDR2 YFSETQ. The CDR3 is 13 residues long. The junction had 6 bases not matched to a gene; V was cut back by 4 bases and J by 8 bases. CDR3: CASSPERDDEQFF. CDR3 nucleotides: TGCGCCAGCAGCCCTGAGCGGGACGATGAGCAGTTCTTC.

This chain joins TRBV7-9 and TRBJ1-4; D unclear. Germline values: CDR1 SEHNR, CDR2 FQNEAQ (reference sequence). CDR3 size: 16 residues. Trimming left V 5 bases short and J 2 bases short, with 15 bases between. The CDR3 DNA reads TGTGCCAGCAGCCGCCGGACTGCGGGTACTAATGAAAAACTGTTTTTT. It yields the protein CASSRRTAGTNEKLFF.

This chain joins TRBV2 and TRBJ2-5, with TRBD2 as a possible D gene (6 bases). Germline V gene lookup returns CDR1 SNHLY and CDR2 FYNNEI. Between the trimmed V and J ends, which lost 5 bases and 2 bases, there was a span of 12 bases. The CDR3 length is 14 residues. CDR3 region: CASSRSGTQETQYF. The CDR3 DNA is TGTGCCAGCAGTCGTAGCGGAACTCAAGAGACCCAGTACTTC.

In the case of this clone: The identical CDR3 is also encoded by other nucleotide sequences in the sample. The chain links TRBV7-8 to TRBJ2-2, with TRBD1 matching over 7 bases. Per the germline V gene, CDR1 is SGHVS and CDR2 is FQNEAQ. The J segment lost 0 bases and the V segment lost 3 bases, leaving 1 base of the junction unmatched. The CDR3 sequence is 15 residues long. The CDR3 nucleotides are TGTGCCAGCAGCTTGGGACAGCCGAACACCGGGGAGCTGTTTTTT. It encodes CASSLGQPNTGELFF. Variable domain in full (rest from reference TRBV7-8 and TRBJ2-2): GAGVSQSPRYKVAKRGQDVALRCDPISGHVSLFWYQQALGQGPEFLTYFQNEAQLDKSGLPSDRFFAERPEGSVSTLKIQRTQQEDSAVYLCASSLGQPNTGELFFGEGSRLTVL.

This chain uses TRBV5-4 with TRBJ2-3; D call uncertain. The germline gives CDR1 SGHNT, CDR2 YYREEE (reference sequence). The ends were cut back, 0 bases at V and 1 base at J, with 6 bases in the middle. This CDR3 region has 14 residues. The CDR3 loop reads CASSLEPGTDTQYF. CDR3 DNA: TGTGCCAGCAGCTTGGAGCCGGGCACAGATACGCAGTATTTT.

The gene calls are TRBV28 and TRBJ1-2; D gene uncertain. Germline V lookup: CDR1 MDHEN, CDR2 SYDVKM. The length of the CDR3 is 14 residues. V lost 5 bases to trimming and J lost 4 bases, with 14 bases between them. The CDR3 here is CASSLPSHVYGYTF. The CDR3 nucleotides are TGTGCCAGCAGTCTTCCCAGTCATGTCTATGGCTACACCTTC.

The chain combines TRBV15 with TRBJ2-7; TRBD2 matches 10 bases. CDR3 length: 15 amino acids. CDR1 is LNHNV and CDR2 is YYDKDF in the germline V gene (reference sequence). The V gene end was trimmed by 4 bases and the J gene end by 1 base; junction bases not matched to a gene: 4. The CDR3 loop reads CATSKGLAESYEQYF. CDR3 sequence (DNA): TGTGCCACCAGCAAAGGACTAGCGGAGTCCTACGAGCAGTACTTC.

The chain recombines TRBV5-1 with TRBJ2-3, with D tentatively TRBD1 or TRBD2 (5 bases each). Germline-derived CDR1 and CDR2 are SGHRS and YFSETQ. V lost 4 bases to trimming and J lost 1 base, with 13 bases between them. This CDR3 region has 15 residues. The CDR3 region is CASSPLEGRTDTQYF. The CDR3 DNA is TGCGCCAGCAGCCCCCTAGAGGGGCGCACAGATACGCAGTATTTT.

This clone was observed a few times. This chain connects TRBV10-3 to TRBJ1-5; possible D gene TRBD1, 6 bases. V lost 0 bases and J lost 0, with 12 bases in between. The CDR3 sequence is 17 residues long. Germline CDR1 reads ENHRY; CDR2 reads SYGVKD. This CDR3 reads CAISESKTGDSNQPQHF. In DNA form, the CDR3 reads TGTGCCATCAGTGAGTCTAAGACAGGAGATAGCAATCAGCCCCAGCATTTT.

The rearrangement uses TRBV14 and TRBJ2-7; 7 nucleotides line up with TRBD1. The length of the CDR3 is 15 residues. Germline assignment: CDR1 SGHDN and CDR2 FVKESK. The V gene end was trimmed by 5 bases and the J gene end by 7 bases; junction bases not matched to a gene: 14. The CDR3 loop reads CASSAHRGIPSEQYF. CDR3 coding DNA: TGTGCCAGCAGCGCCCACAGGGGAATACCGAGTGAGCAGTACTTC.

This chain joins TRBV20-1 and TRBJ2-3, with D unclear. The germline CDR1 and CDR2 sequences are DFQATT and SNEGSKA (reference sequence). This CDR3 region has 10 residues. Deletions cut 6 bases from V and 6 bases from J, with 7 bases between. CDR3 nucleotide sequence: TGCAGTGCCGGAGTGGATACGCAGTATTTT. It is translated as CSAGVDTQYF.

The V call is TRBV2, the J call TRBJ2-7; D perhaps matches TRBD2 (6 bases). This CDR3 is 14 amino acids long. Trimming cost V 4 bases and J 0 bases, with 10 bases left between them. Germline values: CDR1 SNHLY, CDR2 FYNNEI. This CDR3 reads CASSGDFISYEQYF. The CDR3, as DNA: TGTGCCAGCAGTGGGGACTTTATCTCCTACGAGCAGTACTTC.

The chain has TRBV29-1 and TRBJ2-3, with D possibly matching TRBD1 (5 bases). CDR1 and CDR2 from the germline V gene are SQVTM and ANQGSEA. Trimming left V 6 bases short and J 2 bases short, with 12 bases between. The CDR3 is 13 residues long. In nucleotides, the CDR3 is TGCAGCGTAACAGGATTGCACACAGATACGCAGTATTTT. Translation gives CSVTGLHTDTQYF.

The V call is TRBV5-1, the J call TRBJ2-1; D unclear. This CDR3 spans 18 amino acids. Deletions cut 7 bases from V and 0 bases from J, with 23 bases between. Germline assignment: CDR1 SGHRS and CDR2 YFSETQ. The CDR3 protein is CASGDGPGSGPSYNEQFF. In nucleotides, the CDR3 is TGCGCCAGCGGTGACGGACCAGGTAGTGGACCCTCCTACAATGAGCAGTTCTTC.

V usage is TRBV5-4 and J usage is TRBJ2-5, with 9 bases that match TRBD1. The CDR3 is 13 residues long. Germline V gene sequence: CDR1 SGHNT, CDR2 YYREEE (reference sequence). The junction had 1 base not matched to a gene; V was cut back by 5 bases and J by 2 bases. The CDR3 coding sequence is TGTGCCAGCAGGGACAGGGGACAAGAGACCCAGTACTTC. Translating it yields CASRDRGQETQYF.

The CDR3 sequence is CASSDWQGINNEQFF. CDR3 in DNA: TGCGCCAGCAGTGACTGGCAGGGGATAAACAATGAGCAGTTCTTC. The chain combines TRBV10-1 with TRBJ2-1, with a tentative D call TRBD1 (6 bases). Germline loops: CDR1 WNHNN, CDR2 SYGVQD (reference sequence). The CDR3 runs 15 residues. V was cut by 3 bases and J by 5 bases, with 14 bases left in between.

The chain has TRBV29-1 and TRBJ2-4; D is possibly TRBD1 (5 bases). Germline V gene data show CDR1 as SQVTM and CDR2 as ANQGSEA. V lost 5 bases and J 6 bases, leaving 14 bases between the germline ends. This CDR3 contains 13 residues. The CDR3 is CSVLQDPLNIQYF. CDR3 sequence (DNA): TGCAGCGTTTTACAGGACCCTCTAAACATTCAGTACTTC.

V gene TRBV5-1 combines with J gene TRBJ2-7; no clear D gene. CDR3 length equals 14 residues. V was cut by 2 bases and J by 0 bases, with 9 bases left in between. Germline V gives CDR1 SGHRS, CDR2 YFSETQ. This CDR3 reads CASSFGRFSYEQYF. The CDR3 DNA reads as TGCGCCAGCAGCTTTGGACGGTTCTCCTACGAGCAGTACTTC.